This TCR beta chain was captured by sequencing in a study of shared clonotypes between healthy human individuals. V gave up 0 bases and J gave up 1 base, with 11 bases separating them. This CDR3 contains 16 residues. The V gene's germline CDR1 is SGHRS and CDR2 YFSETQ. The data were produced by immunoSEQ multiplex PCR, yet TCRdb's version contains in-frame clones alone and is incomplete. Of about 2.3 million clones listed, about nine tenths were seen once; the top ten hold more than 0.35%. The clonotype was recovered from a man between 18 and 35 years old in good health. Some clones in this sample may be carry-over from other donors' samples. Specimen: naive CD4+ T cells from PBMCs. Subset: CD45RA+ positively selected. The chain carries TRBV5-1 and TRBJ1-3, with D possibly matching TRBD1 (6 bases). The CDR3 loop reads CASSLGTEPSGNTIYF. The CDR3 DNA is TGCGCCAGCAGCTTGGGGACAGAGCCATCTGGAAACACCATATATTTT.